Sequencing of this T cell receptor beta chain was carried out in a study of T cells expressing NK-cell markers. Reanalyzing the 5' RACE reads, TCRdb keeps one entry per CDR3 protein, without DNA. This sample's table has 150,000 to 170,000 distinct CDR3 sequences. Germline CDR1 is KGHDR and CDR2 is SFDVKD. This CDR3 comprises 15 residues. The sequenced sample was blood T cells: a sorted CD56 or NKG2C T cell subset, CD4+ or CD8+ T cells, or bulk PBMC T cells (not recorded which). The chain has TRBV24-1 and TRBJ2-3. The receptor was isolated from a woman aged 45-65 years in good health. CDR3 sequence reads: CATSDYPIETDTQYF.